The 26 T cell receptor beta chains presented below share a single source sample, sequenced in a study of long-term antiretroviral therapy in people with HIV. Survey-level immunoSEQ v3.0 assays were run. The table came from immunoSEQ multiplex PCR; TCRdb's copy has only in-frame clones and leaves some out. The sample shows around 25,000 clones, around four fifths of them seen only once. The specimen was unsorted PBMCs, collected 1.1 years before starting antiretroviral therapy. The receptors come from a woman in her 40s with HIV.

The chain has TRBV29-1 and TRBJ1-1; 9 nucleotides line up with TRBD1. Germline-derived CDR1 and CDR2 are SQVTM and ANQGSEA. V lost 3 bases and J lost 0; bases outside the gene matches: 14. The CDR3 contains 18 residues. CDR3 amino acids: CSVDHRDRVFPMNTEAFF. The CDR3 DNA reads TGCAGCGTTGACCACCGGGACAGGGTCTTCCCCATGAACACTGAAGCTTTCTTT.

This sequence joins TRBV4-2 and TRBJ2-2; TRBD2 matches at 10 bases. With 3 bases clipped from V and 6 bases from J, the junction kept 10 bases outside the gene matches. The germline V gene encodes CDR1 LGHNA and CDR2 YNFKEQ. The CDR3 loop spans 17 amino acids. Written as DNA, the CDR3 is TGTGCCAGCAGCCATGGTCTAGCGGGAGATGGGTCCGGGGAGCTGTTTTTT. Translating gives CASSHGLAGDGSGELFF.

The CDR3 bases are TGTGCCAGCAGAACTTCAGGGACCGTCGATGAGCAGTTCTTC. As protein: CASRTSGTVDEQFF. The genes are TRBV4-2 and TRBJ2-1; D is perhaps TRBD1 or TRBD2 (5 bases each). V lost 6 bases and J lost 8, with 17 bases in between. This CDR3 region has 14 residues. Germline V gene lookup returns CDR1 LGHNA and CDR2 YNFKEQ.

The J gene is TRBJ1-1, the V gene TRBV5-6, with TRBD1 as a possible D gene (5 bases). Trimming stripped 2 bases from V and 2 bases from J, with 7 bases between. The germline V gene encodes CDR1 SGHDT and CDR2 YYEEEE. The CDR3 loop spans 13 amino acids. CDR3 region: CASSFRVNTEAFF. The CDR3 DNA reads TGTGCCAGCAGCTTCAGGGTAAACACTGAAGCTTTCTTT.

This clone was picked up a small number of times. CDR3 residues: CASSQLGLNYGYTF. As DNA, the CDR3 is TGTGCCAGCAGTCAACTGGGCCTCAACTATGGCTACACCTTC. V gene TRBV28 combines with J gene TRBJ1-2; D is uncertain. The V end was cut by 5 bases, the J end by 2 bases, with 12 bases between. Per the germline V gene, CDR1 is MDHEN and CDR2 is SYDVKM. The CDR3 length is 14 residues.

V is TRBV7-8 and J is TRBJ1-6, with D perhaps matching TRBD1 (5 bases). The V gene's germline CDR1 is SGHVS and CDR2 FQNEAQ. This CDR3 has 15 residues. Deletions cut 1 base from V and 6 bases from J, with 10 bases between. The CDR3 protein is CASSLVRTSNSPLHF. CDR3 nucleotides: TGTGCCAGCAGCTTAGTTAGGACAAGTAATTCACCCCTCCACTTT.

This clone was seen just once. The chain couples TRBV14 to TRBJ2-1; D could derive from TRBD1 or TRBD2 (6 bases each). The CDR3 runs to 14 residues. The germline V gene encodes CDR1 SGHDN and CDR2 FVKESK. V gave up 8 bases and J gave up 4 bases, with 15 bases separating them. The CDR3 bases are TGTGCCAGCGATAGGGGGGCAGGATACAATGAGCAGTTCTTC. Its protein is CASDRGAGYNEQFF.

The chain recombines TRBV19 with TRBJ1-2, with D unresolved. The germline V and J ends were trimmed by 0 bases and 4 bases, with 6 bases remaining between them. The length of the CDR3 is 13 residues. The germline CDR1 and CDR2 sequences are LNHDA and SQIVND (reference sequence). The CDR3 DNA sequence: TGTGCCAGTAGTATAGATCCTGGCTATGGCTACACCTTC. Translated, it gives CASSIDPGYGYTF.

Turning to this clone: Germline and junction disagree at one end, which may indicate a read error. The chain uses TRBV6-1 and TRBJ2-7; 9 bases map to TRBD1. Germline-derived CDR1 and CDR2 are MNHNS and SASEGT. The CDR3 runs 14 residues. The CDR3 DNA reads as TGTGCCAGCAGTGGAAGGACAGGGGCGTCCGCACCGCACTTC. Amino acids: CASSGRTGASAPHF.

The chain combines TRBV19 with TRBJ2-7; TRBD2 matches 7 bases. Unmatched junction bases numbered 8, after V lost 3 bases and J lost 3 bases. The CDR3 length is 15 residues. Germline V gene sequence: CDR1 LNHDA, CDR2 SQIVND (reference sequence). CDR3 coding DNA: TGTGCCAGTAGTATGAGTCAGGGAGGGTTCTACGAGCAGTACTTC. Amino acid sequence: CASSMSQGGFYEQYF.

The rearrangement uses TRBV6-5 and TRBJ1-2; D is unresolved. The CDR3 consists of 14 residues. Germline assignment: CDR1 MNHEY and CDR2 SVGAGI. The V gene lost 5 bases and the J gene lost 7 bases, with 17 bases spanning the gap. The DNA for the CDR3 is TGTGCCAGCAGTCCCGGCAATCTACCGTCTGGCTACACCTTC. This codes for CASSPGNLPSGYTF.

The CDR3 region has the DNA TGTGCCAGCAGCCCACCGGACAGGGGTCCTAGTAGGCAGTTCTTC. Amino acid sequence: CASSPPDRGPSRQFF. V and J are TRBV5-4 and TRBJ2-1; the match to TRBD1 covers 9 bases. The length of the CDR3 is 15 residues. The germline V gene encodes CDR1 SGHNT and CDR2 YYREEE (reference sequence). J lost 12 bases, V lost 4 bases, and 14 bases had no gene match. Full variable domain (remainder filled in from reference TRBV5-4 and TRBJ2-1): ETGVTQSPTHLIKTRGQQVTLRCSSQSGHNTVSWYQQALGQGPQFIFQYYREEENGRGNFPPRFSGLQFPNYSSELNVNALELDDSALYLCASSPPDRGPSRQFFGPGTRLTVL.

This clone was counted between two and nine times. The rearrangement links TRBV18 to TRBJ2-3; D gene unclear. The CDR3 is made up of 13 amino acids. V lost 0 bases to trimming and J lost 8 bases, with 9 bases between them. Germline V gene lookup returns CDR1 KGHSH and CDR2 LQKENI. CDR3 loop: CASSPPSKGTQYF. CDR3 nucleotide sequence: TGTGCCAGCTCACCACCGTCGAAAGGTACGCAGTATTTT.

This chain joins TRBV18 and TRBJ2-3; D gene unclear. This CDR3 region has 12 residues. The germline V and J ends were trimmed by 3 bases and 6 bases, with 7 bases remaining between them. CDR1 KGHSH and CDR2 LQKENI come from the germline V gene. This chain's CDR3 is CASSPGQDTQYF. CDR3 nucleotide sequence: TGTGCCAGCTCACCGGGTCAGGATACGCAGTATTTT.

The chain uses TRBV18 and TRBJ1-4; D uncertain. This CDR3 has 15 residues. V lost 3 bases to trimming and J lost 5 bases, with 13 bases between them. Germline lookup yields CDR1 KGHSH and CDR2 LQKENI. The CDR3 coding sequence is TGTGCCAGCTCACCTGCCATGGGTGGGAATGAAAAACTGTTTTTT. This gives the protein CASSPAMGGNEKLFF.

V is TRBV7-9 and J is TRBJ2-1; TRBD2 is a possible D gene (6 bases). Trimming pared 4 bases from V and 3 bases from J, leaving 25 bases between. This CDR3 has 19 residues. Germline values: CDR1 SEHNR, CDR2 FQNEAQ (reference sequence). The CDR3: CASSSLKPGVPYYYNEQFF. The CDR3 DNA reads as TGTGCCAGCAGCTCATTGAAGCCGGGAGTCCCCTACTACTACAATGAGCAGTTCTTC.

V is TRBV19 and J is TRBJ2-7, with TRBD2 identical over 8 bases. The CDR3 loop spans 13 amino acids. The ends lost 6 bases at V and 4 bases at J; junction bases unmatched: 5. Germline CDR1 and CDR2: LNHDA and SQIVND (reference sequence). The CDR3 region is CASRASGHYEQYF. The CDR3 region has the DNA TGTGCCAGTAGGGCTAGCGGGCATTACGAGCAGTACTTC. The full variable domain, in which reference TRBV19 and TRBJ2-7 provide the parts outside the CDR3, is DGGITQSPKYLFRKEGQNVTLSCEQNLNHDAMYWYRQDPGQGLRLIYYSQIVNDFQKGDIAEGYSVSREKKESFPLTVTSAQKNPTAFYLCASRASGHYEQYFGPGTRLTVT.

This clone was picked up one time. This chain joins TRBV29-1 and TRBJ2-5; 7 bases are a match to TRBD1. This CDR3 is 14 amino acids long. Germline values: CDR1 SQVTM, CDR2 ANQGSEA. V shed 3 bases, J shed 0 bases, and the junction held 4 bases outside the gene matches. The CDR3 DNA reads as TGCAGCGTTGACACGGGACAGCACCAAGAGACCCAGTACTTC. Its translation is CSVDTGQHQETQYF. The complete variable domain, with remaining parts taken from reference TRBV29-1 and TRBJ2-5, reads SAVISQKPSRDICQRGTSLTIQCQVDSQVTMMFWYRQQPGQSLTLIATANQGSEATYESGFVIDKFPISRPNLTFSTLTVSNMSPEDSSIYLCSVDTGQHQETQYFGPGTRLLVL.

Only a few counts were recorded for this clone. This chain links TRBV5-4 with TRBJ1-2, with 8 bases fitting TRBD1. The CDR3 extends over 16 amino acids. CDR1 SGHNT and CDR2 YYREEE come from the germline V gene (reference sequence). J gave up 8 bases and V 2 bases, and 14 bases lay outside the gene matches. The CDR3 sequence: CASSFTSGRGRRGYTF. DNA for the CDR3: TGTGCCAGCAGCTTCACTTCGGGCAGGGGGCGACGGGGCTACACCTTC.

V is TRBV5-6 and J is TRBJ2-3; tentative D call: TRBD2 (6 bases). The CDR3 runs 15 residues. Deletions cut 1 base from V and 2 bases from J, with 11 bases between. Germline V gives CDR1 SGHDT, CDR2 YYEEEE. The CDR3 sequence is CASSLREAYTDTQYF. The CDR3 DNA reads TGTGCCAGCAGCTTGAGGGAGGCGTACACAGATACGCAGTATTTT.

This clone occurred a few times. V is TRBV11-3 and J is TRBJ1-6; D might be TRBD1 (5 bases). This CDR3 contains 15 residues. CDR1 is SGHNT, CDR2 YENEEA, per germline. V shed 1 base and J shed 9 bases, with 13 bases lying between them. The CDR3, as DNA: TGTGCCAGCAGCTTAGGGATGGGGGTTAGTTCACCCCTCCACTTT. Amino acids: CASSLGMGVSSPLHF.

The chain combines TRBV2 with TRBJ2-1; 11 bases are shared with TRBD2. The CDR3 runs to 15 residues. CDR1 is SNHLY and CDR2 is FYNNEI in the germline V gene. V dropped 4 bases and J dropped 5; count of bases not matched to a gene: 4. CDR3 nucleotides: TGTGCCAGCAGTGTTCGACTAGCGGGAAACAATGAGCAGTTCTTC. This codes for CASSVRLAGNNEQFF.

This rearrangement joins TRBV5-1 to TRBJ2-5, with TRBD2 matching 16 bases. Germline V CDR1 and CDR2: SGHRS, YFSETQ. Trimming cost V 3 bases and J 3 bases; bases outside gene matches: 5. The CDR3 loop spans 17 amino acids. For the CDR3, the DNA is TGCGCCAGCAGCTCCTCCGGGACTAGCGGGGGGGAAGAGACCCAGTACTTC. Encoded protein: CASSSSGTSGGEETQYF.

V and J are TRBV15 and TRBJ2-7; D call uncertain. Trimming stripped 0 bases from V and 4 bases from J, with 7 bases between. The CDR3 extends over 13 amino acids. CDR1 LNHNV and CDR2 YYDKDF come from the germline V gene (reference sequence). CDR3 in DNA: TGTGCCACCAGCAGAGACCGCCTTTACGAGCAGTACTTC. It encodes CATSRDRLYEQYF.

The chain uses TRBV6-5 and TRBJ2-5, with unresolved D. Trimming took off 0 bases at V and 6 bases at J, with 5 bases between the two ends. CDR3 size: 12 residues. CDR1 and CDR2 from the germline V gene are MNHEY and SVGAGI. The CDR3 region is CASSYSMQTQYF. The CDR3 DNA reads TGTGCCAGCAGTTACTCGATGCAGACCCAGTACTTC.

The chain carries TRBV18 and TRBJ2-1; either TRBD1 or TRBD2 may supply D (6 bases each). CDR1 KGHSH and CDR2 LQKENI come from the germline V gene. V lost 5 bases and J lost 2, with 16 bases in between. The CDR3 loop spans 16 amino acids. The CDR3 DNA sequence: TGTGCCAGCTCATTGAGGGGGGATTTAACCTACAATGAGCAGTTCTTC. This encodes CASSLRGDLTYNEQFF.